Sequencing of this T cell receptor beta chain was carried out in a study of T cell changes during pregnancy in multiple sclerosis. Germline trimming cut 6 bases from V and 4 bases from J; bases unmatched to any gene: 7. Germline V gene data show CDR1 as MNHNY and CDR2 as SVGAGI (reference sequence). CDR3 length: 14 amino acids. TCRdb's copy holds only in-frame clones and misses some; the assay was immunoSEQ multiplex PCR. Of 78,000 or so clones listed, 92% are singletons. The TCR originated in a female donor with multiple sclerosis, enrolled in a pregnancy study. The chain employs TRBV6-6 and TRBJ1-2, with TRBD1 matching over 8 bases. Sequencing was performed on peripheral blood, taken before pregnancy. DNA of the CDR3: TGTGCCAGCAGAACGGGGGGACAGGCCTATGGCTACACCTTC. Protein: CASRTGGQAYGYTF.